One sample yielded the 21 T cell receptor beta chains listed below, sequenced in a study of blood T cells in healthy people across ages. A sample-barcoded 5' primer and a J-beta primer mix were used in a second PCR of roughly 6 to 11 cycles. One entry per CDR3 protein, called by TCRdb with MiXCR from the 5' RACE reads. The table shows about 840,000 distinct CDR3 sequences, with about 28% occurring only once. The same data also went into a second study, on T cells of mothers and their children.

Sequenced material: blood. The origin of the receptors is a woman aged 40 to 49 in good health.

This chain uses TRBV7-9 with TRBJ2-4; D ambiguous. Matching the DNA end better, TRBJ2-5 makes the J call doubtful. Germline CDR1 and CDR2: SEHNR and FQNEAQ (reference sequence). The CDR3 runs 14 residues. CDR3: CASNILGVLETQYF. For the CDR3, the DNA is TGTGCCAGCAACATACTCGGCGTATTGGAGACCCAGTACTTC.

A few counts support this clonotype. The chain joins TRBV4-2 to TRBJ2-3; 8 bases agree with TRBD2. The CDR3 consists of 17 residues. J lost 2 bases, V lost 0 bases, and 7 bases had no gene match. The germline V gene encodes CDR1 LGHNA and CDR2 YNFKEQ. CDR3 bases: TGTGCCAGCAGCCAAGATTTCACTAGCGGAACCACAGATACGCAGTATTTT. This encodes CASSQDFTSGTTDTQYF.

Ten or more counts support this clonotype. The genes are TRBV5-5 and TRBJ2-5; 7 bases are a match to TRBD1. This CDR3 has 13 residues. The V segment lost 2 bases and the J segment 5 bases; nucleotides outside the gene matches: 3. Germline lookup yields CDR1 SGHKS and CDR2 YYEKEE (reference sequence). In DNA, the CDR3 is TGTGCCAGCAGCTTCGGGACAGTCGAGACCCAGTACTTC. As protein: CASSFGTVETQYF.

This rearrangement joins TRBV12-5 to TRBJ2-4; a possible D gene is TRBD1 (6 bases). V lost 4 bases and J 0 bases, leaving 16 bases between the germline ends. Germline V gene data show CDR1 as LGHNT and CDR2 as FRNRAP. CDR3 length: 17 residues. The CDR3 sequence: CASGSPQGPRAKNIQYF. CDR3 coding DNA: TGTGCTAGTGGTTCACCACAGGGTCCCAGAGCCAAAAACATTCAGTACTTC.

The rearrangement links TRBV7-8 to TRBJ2-1, with 13 bases identical to TRBD2. Germline CDR1 SGHVS, CDR2 FQNEAQ. This CDR3 contains 16 residues. J was trimmed by 9 bases and V by 6 bases; bases with no gene match: 11. In DNA, the CDR3 is TGTGCCAGCAGTCCCCAACTAGCGGGGGGGCGTAGTGAGCAGTTCTTC. This translates into CASSPQLAGGRSEQFF.

This clonotype was observed a few times. The genes are TRBV6-2 or TRBV6-3 and TRBJ2-6; D unresolved. Germline assignment: CDR1 MNHEY and CDR2 SVGEGT. The CDR3 contains 16 residues. V lost 5 bases to trimming and J lost 0 bases, with 11 bases between them. The CDR3 DNA is TGTGCCAGCAGTCTCCTCCGGGTCTCTGGGGCCAACGTCCTGACTTTC. As protein: CASSLLRVSGANVLTF.

This clonotype was recorded many times. The chain is built from TRBV20-1 and TRBJ2-3; 7 bases are a match to TRBD2. Losses at the gene ends were 3 bases for V and 3 bases for J; bases not matched to a gene: 3. Germline-derived CDR1 and CDR2 are DFQATT and SNEGSKA (reference sequence). CDR3 length: 13 amino acids. Written as DNA, the CDR3 is TGCAGTGCTAGGGATAGCGGGACAGATACGCAGTATTTT. Protein: CSARDSGTDTQYF.

This clonotype was counted at least ten times. V is TRBV29-1 and J is TRBJ2-7; D gene unclear. This CDR3 spans 11 amino acids. Germline V CDR1 and CDR2: SQVTM, ANQGSEA. V was clipped by 7 bases and J by 6 bases, with 13 bases between them. This chain's CDR3 is CSAERSAEQYF. The CDR3 DNA reads TGCAGCGCCGAGCGTTCAGCCGAGCAGTACTTC.

The rearrangement uses TRBV7-9 and TRBJ1-2; no definite D call. The CDR3 sequence is 13 residues long. CDR1 and CDR2 from the germline V gene are SEHNR and FQNEAQ (reference sequence). Trimming pared 1 base from V and 4 bases from J, leaving 7 bases between. The CDR3, as DNA: TGTGCCAGCAGCTTAGAACAGTTCTATGGCTACACCTTC. Translated: CASSLEQFYGYTF.

This clonotype was observed at least ten times. The chain joins TRBV6-9 to TRBJ2-5; tentatively, D is TRBD1 (6 bases). Trimming took off 7 bases at V and 3 bases at J, with 21 bases between the two ends. CDR1 and CDR2 from the germline V gene are MNHGY and SVAAGI. The CDR3 has 16 residues. The CDR3 sequence: CASNQDRRTREETQYF. The CDR3 DNA is TGTGCCAGCAACCAAGACAGGAGGACCCGTGAAGAGACCCAGTACTTC.

The CDR3 protein is CASSAGRGSIEQYF. In nucleotides, the CDR3 is TGTGCCAGCAGTGCCGGACGCGGGAGTATCGAGCAGTACTTC. The V and J genes are TRBV6-1 and TRBJ2-7, with TRBD2 matching 7 bases. Germline values: CDR1 MNHNS, CDR2 SASEGT. This CDR3 has 14 amino acids. Trimming at V came to 4 bases and at J to 6 bases, leaving 9 bases not matched to a gene.

The rearrangement joins TRBV20-1 to TRBJ2-1; D perhaps matches TRBD1 (6 bases). V lost 1 base to trimming and J lost 10 bases, with 14 bases between them. The germline gives CDR1 DFQATT, CDR2 SNEGSKA (reference sequence). The CDR3 length is 13 residues. CDR3 coding DNA: TGCAGTGCTAGAGTACAGGGCCGCGACGAGCAGTTCTTC. Its translation is CSARVQGRDEQFF.

V and J are TRBV20-1 and TRBJ2-7; D ambiguous. V lost 4 bases to trimming and J lost 3 bases, with 10 bases between them. Looked up from germline, CDR1 is DFQATT and CDR2 is SNEGSKA (reference sequence). The CDR3 is made up of 12 amino acids. In nucleotides, the CDR3 is TGCAGTGCTAAGGAACTGGACTACGAGCAGTACTTC. Translation: CSAKELDYEQYF.

This clonotype was seen repeatedly, ten times or more. This sequence joins TRBV27 and TRBJ2-7, with D tentatively TRBD1 (6 bases). The CDR3 covers 13 residues. CDR1 and CDR2 from the germline V gene are MNHEY and SMNVEV (reference sequence). With 6 bases removed from V and 3 bases from J, the gap between germline ends came to 12 bases. The CDR3 sequence is CASSRDRIYEQYF. The CDR3 DNA reads as TGTGCCAGCAGCCGCGACAGGATCTACGAGCAGTACTTC.

The rearrangement uses TRBV5-1 and TRBJ2-1; D remains unclear. This CDR3 has 15 residues. The germline gives CDR1 SGHRS, CDR2 YFSETQ. V lost 0 bases and J lost 0, with 7 bases in between. CDR3 loop: CASSLAPASYNEQFF. In DNA form, the CDR3 reads TGCGCCAGCAGCTTGGCCCCGGCCTCCTACAATGAGCAGTTCTTC. The full variable domain, its missing parts supplied by reference TRBV5-1 and TRBJ2-1, is KAGVTQTPRYLIKTRGQQVTLSCSPISGHRSVSWYQQTPGQGLQFLFEYFSETQRNKGNFPGRFSGRQFSNSRSEMNVSTLELGDSALYLCASSLAPASYNEQFFGPGTRLTVL.

This clonotype was seen only a few times. V usage is TRBV10-3 and J usage is TRBJ2-5; D is unresolved. The J call may be in error: the DNA end matches TRBJ2-7 better. This CDR3 has 11 amino acids. Germline CDR1 ENHRY, CDR2 SYGVKD. DNA for the CDR3: TGTGCCACTCGTACCCTGTACGAGCAGTACTTC. Its protein is CATRTLYEQYF.

In its sample, this clonotype was seen a few times. V usage is TRBV3-1 and J usage is TRBJ1-2; D is undetermined. Germline V gene sequence: CDR1 LGHDT, CDR2 YNNKEL (reference sequence). The CDR3 loop spans 12 amino acids. V lost 10 bases to trimming and J lost 8 bases, with 17 bases between them. DNA of the CDR3: TGTGCCACCGGGGATCGGGGATTAGGCTACACCTTC. It codes for CATGDRGLGYTF.

The V gene is TRBV19, the J gene TRBJ1-1; D might be TRBD1 (6 bases). CDR1 and CDR2 from the germline V gene are LNHDA and SQIVND (reference sequence). The CDR3 consists of 12 residues. Trimming left V 5 bases short and J 7 bases short, with 11 bases between. The CDR3 DNA reads as TGTGCCAGTAGTCCCGGACAGCATGAAGCTTTCTTT. Protein sequence: CASSPGQHEAFF.

This clonotype came up once. The chain carries TRBV19 and TRBJ1-2; D not certain. Germline V CDR1 and CDR2: LNHDA, SQIVND (reference sequence). The CDR3 has 11 amino acids. Trimming removed 7 bases from V and 4 bases from J, with 7 bases in between. This CDR3 reads CASTNVYGYTF. The CDR3 DNA sequence: TGTGCCAGTACGAACGTCTATGGCTACACCTTC.

V is TRBV9 and J is TRBJ2-1, with a tentative D call TRBD2 (5 bases). The CDR3 is 14 residues long. V shed 4 bases and J shed 3 bases, with 11 bases lying between them. The germline V gene encodes CDR1 SGDLS and CDR2 YYNGEE. The DNA of the CDR3 is TGTGCCAGCAGCCCGAGGACTTACTACAATGAGCAGTTCTTC. It translates to CASSPRTYYNEQFF.

Regarding this clonotype: One base away lies a much larger clone, so this may be a sequencing read error. The CDR3 loop is CASSLRGSTFNEQFF. CDR3 in DNA: TGTGCCAGCAGTTTGCGGGGGAGCACCTTTAATGAGCAGTTCTTC. The chain carries TRBV28 and TRBJ2-1, with 7 bases aligning to TRBD2. Per the germline V gene, CDR1 is MDHEN and CDR2 is SYDVKM. With 3 bases clipped from V and 7 bases from J, the junction kept 9 bases outside the gene matches. The CDR3 loop spans 15 amino acids.